Listed below are T cell receptor beta chains from one sample, sequenced in a study of blood T cell repertoires in COVID-19. Assay: immunoSEQ multiplex PCR; the TCRdb copy retains only in-frame clones and omits some. The data show 210,000 or so clones, approximately 87% seen once. Sequenced material: PBMCs or T cells enriched from blood (not recorded which). These receptors were obtained from a woman aged 45-60 years in a cohort exposed to, infected with or recovered from COVID-19 (not recorded which). Each CDR3 is given with its conserved first and last residue. The order of the fields is D gene, clone size, J gene, V gene, CDR3 protein, CDR3 DNA. D genes are given only for firm matches. The size field is filled for only some rows; it gives once, few, many or a size class.

NA NA TRBJ1-6 TRBV7-6 CASSPKSAPLHF TGTGCCAGCAGCCCTAAATCCGCACCCCTCCACTTT
NA once TRBJ1-2 TRBV19 CAPRRAPNYGYTF TGTGCCCCCCGGAGGGCCCCTAACTATGGCTACACCTTC
NA NA TRBJ2-2 TRBV7-6 CASSPQGTGELFF TGTGCCAGCAGCCCTCAGGGAACCGGGGAGCTGTTTTTT
TRBD1 NA TRBJ2-2 TRBV29-1 CSVIDRVRTGELFF TGCAGCGTTATTGACAGGGTCCGCACCGGGGAGCTGTTTTTT
NA NA TRBJ1-6 TRBV5-5 CASSSQEHLSNSPLHF TGTGCCAGCAGTTCACAGGAGCACTTATCTAATTCACCCCTCCACTTT
TRBD1 NA TRBJ1-1 TRBV30 CAWSVLGQGAEAFF TGTGCCTGGAGTGTACTGGGACAGGGGGCTGAAGCTTTCTTT
NA NA TRBJ2-5 TRBV9 CASSGLAAGAVETQYF TGTGCCAGCAGCGGCTTAGCGGCGGGGGCCGTGGAGACCCAGTACTTC
TRBD1 NA TRBJ1-4 TRBV6-5 CASSRRQGAEKLFF TGTGCCAGCAGTCGCCGACAGGGTGCTGAAAAACTGTTTTTT
TRBD2 NA TRBJ2-1 TRBV30 CAWSPSGRNGQFF TGTGCCTGGAGTCCTAGCGGGCGGAATGGGCAGTTCTTC
TRBD2 NA TRBJ2-2 TRBV5-6 CASSLGTSGGIFGGELFF TGTGCCAGCAGCTTGGGGACTAGCGGGGGGATCTTTGGCGGGGAGCTGTTTTTT
NA NA TRBJ1-5 TRBV10-3 CAITQAATLREYSNQPQHF TGTGCCATCACACAAGCGGCGACACTGAGGGAGTATAGCAATCAGCCCCAGCATTTT
NA once TRBJ1-2 TRBV28 CASSFDIYGYTF TGTGCCAGCAGTTTTGACATCTATGGCTACACCTTC
TRBD2 NA TRBJ2-1 TRBV2 CASSPSGGVYNEQFF TGTGCCAGCAGTCCTAGCGGGGGGGTCTACAATGAGCAGTTCTTC
TRBD1 NA TRBJ1-1 TRBV30 CAWNGQGLNTEAFF TGTGCCTGGAACGGACAGGGGTTGAACACTGAAGCTTTCTTT
TRBD1 NA TRBJ1-4 TRBV9 CASSPGTVGNEKLFF TGTGCCAGCAGCCCGGGGACAGTAGGTAATGAAAAACTGTTTTTT
TRBD2 NA TRBJ2-7 TRBV7-2 CASSLMRGGYEQYF TGTGCCAGCAGCTTAATGCGGGGGGGCTACGAGCAGTACTTC
TRBD2 NA TRBJ2-5 TRBV7-3 CASSSGLAGATKYF TGTGCCAGCAGCTCGGGACTAGCGGGGGCCACCAAGTACTTC
TRBD1 NA TRBJ1-2 TRBV3-1/TRBV3-2 CASSHLDRANYGYTF TGTGCCAGCAGCCATTTGGACAGGGCAAACTATGGCTACACCTTC
NA NA TRBJ2-3 TRBV7-9 CASSSFIDTQYF TGTGCCAGCAGCTCATTCATAGATACGCAGTATTTT
TRBD2 NA TRBJ2-3 TRBV28 CASRPQGLAGGRGTDTQYF TGTGCCAGCAGGCCCCAAGGACTAGCGGGGGGACGAGGCACAGATACGCAGTATTTT
NA NA TRBJ2-3 TRBV3-1/TRBV3-2 CASSQVVRGGDTQYF TGTGCCAGCAGCCAAGTTGTCAGGGGCGGAGATACGCAGTATTTT
NA NA TRBJ1-2 TRBV9 CASSVGGTGNYGYTF TGTGCCAGCAGCGTGGGAGGGACGGGAAACTATGGCTACACCTTC
NA NA TRBJ2-3 TRBV5-4 CASSLAKDLPHTADTQYF TGTGCCAGCAGCTTGGCCAAGGATCTCCCGCACACAGCTGATACGCAGTATTTT
NA NA TRBJ1-6 TRBV5-6 CASSLEAGLNSPLHF TGTGCCAGCAGCTTGGAGGCAGGGCTTAATTCACCCCTCCACTTT